The 27 T cell receptor beta chains given below trace back to one sample, sequenced in a study of shared clonotypes between healthy human individuals. The assay was immunoSEQ multiplex PCR, and TCRdb's table has in-frame clones only and misses some. The sample consists of 2 million to 2.5 million clones, 85% to 95% of them appearing once. Material: naive CD4+ T cells from PBMCs. The subset is: CD45RA+ positively selected. These receptors all come from a man aged 18-30 years in good health. Some clones in this sample may be carry-over from other donors' samples.

V is TRBV6-1 and J is TRBJ2-1, with D perhaps being TRBD1 or TRBD2 (5 bases each). With 7 bases removed from V and 9 bases from J, the gap between germline ends came to 22 bases. The germline V gene encodes CDR1 MNHNS and CDR2 SASEGT. This CDR3 spans 15 amino acids. The CDR3 loop reads CASTKTSPQGREQFF. CDR3 DNA: TGTGCCAGCACGAAGACCTCGCCCCAGGGACGTGAGCAGTTCTTC.

The rearrangement joins TRBV6-1 to TRBJ2-1; D possibly corresponds to TRBD2 (5 bases). V was trimmed by 1 base and J by 8 bases, leaving 21 bases between them. The germline gives CDR1 MNHNS, CDR2 SASEGT. This CDR3 spans 17 amino acids. DNA of the CDR3: TGTGCCAGCAGTGAAGGTGCTAGCCTCCGGCGTGGCGATGAGCAGTTCTTC. Amino acids: CASSEGASLRRGDEQFF.

The rearrangement joins TRBV28 to TRBJ1-1; D unclear. With 3 bases removed from V and 4 bases from J, the gap between germline ends came to 12 bases. This CDR3 spans 14 amino acids. Germline lookup yields CDR1 MDHEN and CDR2 SYDVKM. CDR3 loop: CASSLWAKGTEAFF. In DNA, the CDR3 is TGTGCCAGCAGTTTGTGGGCGAAGGGCACTGAAGCTTTCTTT.

For the CDR3, the DNA is TGTGCCTGGAAAGAGCAAGTCGCAGGAGAGACCCAGTACTTC. Amino acids: CAWKEQVAGETQYF. The genes are TRBV30 and TRBJ2-5, with no clear D. Trimming removed 4 bases at V and 4 bases at J, with 16 bases between. The V gene's germline CDR1 is GTSNPN and CDR2 SVGIG (reference sequence). CDR3 size: 14 residues.

The chain joins TRBV21-1 to TRBJ1-5; TRBD1, the table's D call, was not compared with the DNA. TRBV21-1 is classified as a pseudogene. The CDR3 contains 14 residues. The CDR3 reads CAPPEGAGNQPQHF. The CDR3 DNA follows: TGTGCCCCCCCCGAGGGGGCCGGCAATCAGCCCCAGCATTTT.

CDR3 in amino acids: CASSQGPGVTDTQYF. CDR3 nucleotide sequence: TGCGCCAGCAGCCAAGGACCGGGCGTCACAGATACGCAGTATTTT. V gene TRBV4-3 combines with J gene TRBJ2-3, with D unclear. V was pared by 1 base and J by 2 bases, with 10 bases between. This CDR3 comprises 15 residues. Germline assignment: CDR1 LGHNA and CDR2 YSLEER.

This rearrangement joins TRBV11-3 to TRBJ2-5, with TRBD2 matching over 7 bases. With V trimmed by 6 bases and J by 7 bases, 8 bases remained unmatched. There are 13 residues in the CDR3. The germline CDR1 and CDR2 sequences are SGHNT and YENEEA. This CDR3 is CASSQTSMVTQYF. The CDR3 coding sequence is TGTGCCAGCAGTCAGACTAGCATGGTGACCCAGTACTTC.

The chain recombines TRBV6-1 with TRBJ2-7; 9 bases line up with TRBD1. The CDR3 has 16 residues. Germline V gives CDR1 MNHNS, CDR2 SASEGT. With 4 bases clipped from V and 0 bases from J, the junction kept 7 bases outside the gene matches. CDR3 DNA sequence: TGTGCCAGCAGTGCAGGACAGGGGAGCGCCTCCTACGAGCAGTACTTC. This translates into CASSAGQGSASYEQYF.

This clone was detected once. J is TRBJ1-2 and V is TRBV18; no clear D gene. Trimming shortened V by 6 bases and J by 3 bases, and 17 bases separated the two germline ends. The CDR3 totals 15 residues. The germline CDR1 and CDR2 sequences are KGHSH and LQKENI. This CDR3 is CASSIPSGMDYGYTF. The CDR3 region has the DNA TGTGCCAGCTCCATACCCTCCGGGATGGACTATGGCTACACCTTC.

The rearrangement links TRBV7-2 to TRBJ2-3, with D maybe TRBD2 (6 bases). Germline loops: CDR1 SGHTA, CDR2 FQGNSA. Trimming removed 6 bases from V and 4 bases from J, with 14 bases in between. The CDR3 consists of 14 residues. The CDR3: CASRYGGSADTQYF. The CDR3 DNA follows: TGTGCCAGCAGGTACGGGGGATCTGCAGATACGCAGTATTTT.

The genes are TRBV7-6 and TRBJ2-1; 9 nucleotides align to TRBD2. V gave up 2 bases and J gave up 9 bases; unmatched junction bases: 8. This CDR3 is built from 15 residues. Germline CDR1 SGHVS, CDR2 FNYEAQ. The CDR3 nucleotides are TGTGCCAGCAGCTTACTTGGCGGGAGGGCGGGTGAGCAGTTCTTC. It specifies CASSLLGGRAGEQFF. The whole variable domain, filled in from reference TRBV7-6 and TRBJ2-1, reads GAGVSQSPRYKVTKRGQDVALRCDPISGHVSLYWYRQALGQGPEFLTYFNYEAQQDKSGLPNDRFSAERPEGSISTLTIQRTEQRDSAMYRCASSLLGGRAGEQFFGPGTRLTVL.

V gene TRBV18 combines with J gene TRBJ1-2; unclear D gene. There are 14 residues in the CDR3. Looked up from germline, CDR1 is KGHSH and CDR2 is LQKENI. V lost 4 bases and J lost 2, with 11 bases in between. The CDR3 is CASSQTQENYGYTF. The CDR3 DNA reads as TGTGCCAGCTCACAAACCCAGGAGAACTATGGCTACACCTTC.

This chain joins TRBV5-8 and TRBJ2-5; D is unresolved. CDR3 length: 10 amino acids. V was trimmed by 0 bases and J by 14 bases, leaving 8 bases between them. Per germline, CDR1 SGHTS and CDR2 YDEGEE. CDR3: CASSLGHPYF. The CDR3 nucleotides are TGTGCCAGCAGCTTGGGCCATCCATACTTC.

The chain employs TRBV13 and TRBJ1-3; 8 nucleotides align to TRBD1. V shed 5 bases and J 0 bases; nucleotides not matched to a gene: 15. The germline V gene encodes CDR1 PRHDT and CDR2 FYEKMQ (reference sequence). The CDR3 contains 19 residues. The CDR3 coding sequence is TGTGCCAGCAGCGCCCGACAGGGGATGATAGCAACCTCTGGAAACACCATATATTTT. Its protein product is CASSARQGMIATSGNTIYF.

The chain joins TRBV2 to TRBJ2-3, with TRBD2 matching over 11 bases. Germline V lookup: CDR1 SNHLY, CDR2 FYNNEI. The CDR3 is made up of 16 amino acids. The J segment lost 4 bases and the V segment lost 6 bases, leaving 9 bases of the junction unmatched. CDR3 loop: CASSRSLAGGADTQYF. CDR3 sequence (DNA): TGTGCCAGCAGCCGGAGTCTAGCGGGAGGTGCAGATACGCAGTATTTT.

This sequence joins TRBV4-1 and TRBJ2-7; 8 bases agree with TRBD1. CDR3 size: 17 residues. Losses at the gene ends were 0 bases for V and 3 bases for J; bases not matched to a gene: 10. The germline V gene has CDR1 MGHRA and CDR2 YSYEKL. Written as DNA, the CDR3 is TGCGCCAGCAGCCAAGATGCCGGACAGGGAAGAGGCTACGAGCAGTACTTC. Its translation is CASSQDAGQGRGYEQYF.

This clone was seen a single time. The chain links TRBV5-6 to TRBJ1-2, with TRBD1 matching over 11 bases. V trimming: 4 bases; J trimming: 8 bases; junction bases outside the gene matches: 19. In germline, CDR1 is SGHDT, CDR2 YYEEEE. The CDR3 extends over 18 amino acids. CDR3 DNA: TGTGCCAGCAGCCCTCTGACCCGGACAGGGGGCGGGGAGGGCGGCTACACCTTC. Protein: CASSPLTRTGGGEGGYTF.

This rearrangement joins TRBV5-1 to TRBJ2-1, with D possibly TRBD2 on 6 matching bases. The CDR3 sequence is 17 residues long. The V and J ends lost 3 bases and 5 bases respectively, with 21 bases between them. Per the germline V gene, CDR1 is SGHRS and CDR2 is YFSETQ. The CDR3 bases are TGCGCCAGCAGCTGGGGGTGGACTATAGGGGTGAACAATGAGCAGTTCTTC. Translating it yields CASSWGWTIGVNNEQFF.

V is TRBV7-9 and J is TRBJ1-4; 7 bases fit TRBD1. Germline lookup yields CDR1 SEHNR and CDR2 FQNEAQ (reference sequence). V trimming: 5 bases; J trimming: 0 bases; junction bases outside the gene matches: 6. The CDR3 contains 16 residues. In nucleotides, the CDR3 is TGTGCCAGCAGCCCTAAGGGGGCGGCAACTAATGAAAAACTGTTTTTT. Protein product: CASSPKGAATNEKLFF.

Note on this clone: The identical CDR3 is also encoded by other nucleotide sequences in the sample. V is TRBV7-3 and J is TRBJ2-5; no firm D call. The V end was cut by 5 bases, the J end by 5 bases, with 15 bases between. The germline gives CDR1 SGHTA, CDR2 FQGTGA. The CDR3 has 14 amino acids. Here the CDR3 DNA reads TGTGCCAGCAGCCCCGGTTCTCCTGGGGAGACCCAGTACTTC. Protein: CASSPGSPGETQYF.

The chain combines TRBV28 with TRBJ1-4; D unresolved. The CDR3 contains 17 residues. Per germline, CDR1 MDHEN and CDR2 SYDVKM. Trimming cost V 5 bases and J 0 bases, with 16 bases left between them. Here the CDR3 reads CASSTPGERPTNEKLFF. The DNA of the CDR3 is TGTGCCAGCAGTACCCCCGGTGAGAGACCAACTAATGAAAAACTGTTTTTT.

This clone came up once. This rearrangement joins TRBV11-2 to TRBJ2-5; tentative D call: TRBD2 (6 bases). V was shortened by 3 bases and J by 2 bases, with 10 bases between the two germline ends. Germline CDR1 is SGHAT and CDR2 is FQNNGV. This CDR3 has 14 residues. The CDR3 nucleotides are TGTGCCAGCAGCTTTGTTGCGGGGCAAGAGACCCAGTACTTC. Its protein product is CASSFVAGQETQYF.

This chain uses TRBV5-1 with TRBJ2-3; 9 bases align to TRBD1. Germline V gene data show CDR1 as SGHRS and CDR2 as YFSETQ. Trimming removed 0 bases from V and 5 bases from J; junction bases left unmatched: 4. This CDR3 spans 15 amino acids. This CDR3 is CASSLEQGAGDTQYF. CDR3 DNA: TGCGCCAGCAGCTTGGAACAGGGGGCAGGAGATACGCAGTATTTT. Complete variable domain (other parts from reference TRBV5-1 and TRBJ2-3): KAGVTQTPRYLIKTRGQQVTLSCSPISGHRSVSWYQQTPGQGLQFLFEYFSETQRNKGNFPGRFSGRQFSNSRSEMNVSTLELGDSALYLCASSLEQGAGDTQYFGPGTRLTVL.

The chain carries TRBV4-1 and TRBJ2-7; TRBD1 agrees at 9 bases. Germline V CDR1 and CDR2: MGHRA, YSYEKL. The CDR3 contains 15 residues. J lost 3 bases, V lost 3 bases, and 6 bases had no gene match. For the CDR3, the DNA is TGCGCCAGCAGCCATCCCGGGACAGGGAACTACGAGCAGTACTTC. Its protein product is CASSHPGTGNYEQYF.

The chain combines TRBV5-1 with TRBJ1-1, with 10 bases fitting TRBD1. The CDR3 sequence is 16 residues long. The V gene's germline CDR1 is SGHRS and CDR2 YFSETQ. V was clipped by 4 bases and J by 0 bases; unmatched bases: 6. The CDR3 region has the DNA TGCGCCAGCAGCCGGACAGGGGGGGAGTTGAACACTGAAGCTTTCTTT. Protein: CASSRTGGELNTEAFF.

This sequence joins TRBV5-1 and TRBJ2-2; D may correspond to TRBD1 or TRBD2 (6 bases each). Trimming cost V 4 bases and J 5 bases, with 15 bases left between them. The V gene's germline CDR1 is SGHRS and CDR2 YFSETQ. The CDR3 is 15 amino acids. The CDR3 here is CASSTGTEGTGELFF. In DNA form, the CDR3 reads TGCGCCAGCAGCACAGGGACTGAGGGAACCGGGGAGCTGTTTTTT.

A few counts support this clone. The chain combines TRBV7-3 with TRBJ1-1; unclear D gene. The CDR3 has 13 residues. Germline V gives CDR1 SGHTA, CDR2 FQGTGA. Deletions cut 5 bases from V and 1 base from J, with 8 bases between. CDR3 nucleotides: TGTGCCAGCAGCCTCAACACGAACACTGAAGCTTTCTTT. It yields the protein CASSLNTNTEAFF.